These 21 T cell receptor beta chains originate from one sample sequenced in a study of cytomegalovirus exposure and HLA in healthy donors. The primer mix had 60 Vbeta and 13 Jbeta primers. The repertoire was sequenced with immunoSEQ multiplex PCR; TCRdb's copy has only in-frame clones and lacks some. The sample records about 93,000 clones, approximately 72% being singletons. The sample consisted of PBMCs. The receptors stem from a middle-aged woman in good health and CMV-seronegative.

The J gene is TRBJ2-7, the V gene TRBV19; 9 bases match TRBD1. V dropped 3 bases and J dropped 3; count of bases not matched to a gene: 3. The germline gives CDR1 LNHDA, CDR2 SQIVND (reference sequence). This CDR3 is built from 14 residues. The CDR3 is CASSMTTGGYEQYF. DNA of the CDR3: TGTGCCAGTAGTATGACGACAGGGGGCTACGAGCAGTACTTC.

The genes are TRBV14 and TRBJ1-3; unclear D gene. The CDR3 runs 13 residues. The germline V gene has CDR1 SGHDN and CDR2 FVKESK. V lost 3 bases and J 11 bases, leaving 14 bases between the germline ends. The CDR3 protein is CASSQNIGCSIYF. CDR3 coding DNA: TGTGCCAGCAGCCAGAACATTGGTTGCTCCATATATTTT.

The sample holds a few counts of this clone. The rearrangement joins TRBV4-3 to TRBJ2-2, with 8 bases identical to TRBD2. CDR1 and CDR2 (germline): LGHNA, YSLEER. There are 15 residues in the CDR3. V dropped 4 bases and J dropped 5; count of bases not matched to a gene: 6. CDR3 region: CASSRSGRETGELFF. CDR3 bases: TGCGCCAGCAGCCGGTCCGGGAGGGAAACCGGGGAGCTGTTTTTT.

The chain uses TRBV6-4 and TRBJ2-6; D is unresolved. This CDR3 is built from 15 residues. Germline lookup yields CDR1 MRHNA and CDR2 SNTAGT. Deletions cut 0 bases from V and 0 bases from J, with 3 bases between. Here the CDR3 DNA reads TGTGCCAGCAGTGACTCGAGCTCTGGGGCCAACGTCCTGACTTTC. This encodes CASSDSSSGANVLTF.

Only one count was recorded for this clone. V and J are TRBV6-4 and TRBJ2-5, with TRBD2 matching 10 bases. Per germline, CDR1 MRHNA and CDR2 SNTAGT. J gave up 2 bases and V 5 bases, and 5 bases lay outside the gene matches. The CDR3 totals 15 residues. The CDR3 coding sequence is TGTGCCAGCAGTCCCTCGACTAGCGGGCAAGAGACCCAGTACTTC. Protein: CASSPSTSGQETQYF.

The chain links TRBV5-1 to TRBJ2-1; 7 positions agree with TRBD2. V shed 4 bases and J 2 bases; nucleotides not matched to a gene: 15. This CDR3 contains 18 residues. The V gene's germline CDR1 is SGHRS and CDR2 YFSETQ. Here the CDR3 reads CASSRGERASATYNEQFF. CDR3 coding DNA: TGCGCCAGCAGCCGGGGGGAAAGGGCTAGTGCCACCTACAATGAGCAGTTCTTC.

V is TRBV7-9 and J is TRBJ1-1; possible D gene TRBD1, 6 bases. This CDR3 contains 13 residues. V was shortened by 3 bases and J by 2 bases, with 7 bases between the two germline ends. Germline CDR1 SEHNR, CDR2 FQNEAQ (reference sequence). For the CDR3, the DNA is TGTGCCAGCAGCTTGGACAGTAACACTGAAGCTTTCTTT. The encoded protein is CASSLDSNTEAFF. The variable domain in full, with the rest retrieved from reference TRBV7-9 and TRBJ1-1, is DTGVSQNPRHKITKRGQNVTFRCDPISEHNRLYWYRQTLGQGPEFLTYFQNEAQLEKSRLLSDRFSAERPKGSFSTLEIQRTEQGDSAMYLCASSLDSNTEAFFGQGTRLTVV.

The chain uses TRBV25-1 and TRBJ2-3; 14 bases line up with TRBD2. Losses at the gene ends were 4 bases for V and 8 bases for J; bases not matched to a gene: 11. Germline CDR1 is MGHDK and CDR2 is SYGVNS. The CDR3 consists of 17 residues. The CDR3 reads CASSGPGLAGGLTTQYF. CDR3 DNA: TGTGCCAGCAGTGGCCCCGGACTAGCGGGAGGTTTGACTACGCAGTATTTT.

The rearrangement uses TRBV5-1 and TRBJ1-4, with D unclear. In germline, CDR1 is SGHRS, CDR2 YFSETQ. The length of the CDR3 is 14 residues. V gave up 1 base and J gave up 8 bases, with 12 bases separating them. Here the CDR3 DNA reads TGCGCCAGCAGCTTGTCGGGGAATCACGAAAAACTGTTTTTT. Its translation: CASSLSGNHEKLFF.

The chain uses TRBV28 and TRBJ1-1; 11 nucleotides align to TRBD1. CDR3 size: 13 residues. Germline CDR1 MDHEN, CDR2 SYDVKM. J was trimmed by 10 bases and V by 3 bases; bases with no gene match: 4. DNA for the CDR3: TGTGCCAGCAGTTTGCGGACAGGGGGCACAGCTTTCTTT. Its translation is CASSLRTGGTAFF. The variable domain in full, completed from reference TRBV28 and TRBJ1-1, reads DVKVTQSSRYLVKRTGEKVFLECVQDMDHENMFWYRQDPGLGLRLIYFSYDVKMKEKGDIPEGYSVSREKKERFSLILESASTNQTSMYLCASSLRTGGTAFFGQGTRLTVV.

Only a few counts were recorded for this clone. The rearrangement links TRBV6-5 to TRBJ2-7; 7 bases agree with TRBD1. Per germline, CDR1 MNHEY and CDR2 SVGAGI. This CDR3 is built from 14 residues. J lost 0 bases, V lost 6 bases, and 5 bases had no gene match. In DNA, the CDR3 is TGTGCCAGCAGGAGGGGGCTTCTCTCCTACGAGCAGTACTTC. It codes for CASRRGLLSYEQYF.

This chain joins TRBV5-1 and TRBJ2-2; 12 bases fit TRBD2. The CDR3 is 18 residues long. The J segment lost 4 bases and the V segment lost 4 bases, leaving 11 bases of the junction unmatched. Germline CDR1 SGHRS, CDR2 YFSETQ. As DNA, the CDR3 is TGCGCCAGCAGCCCCAGGACTAGCGGGATCGTTCTCACCGGGGAGCTGTTTTTT. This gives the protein CASSPRTSGIVLTGELFF.

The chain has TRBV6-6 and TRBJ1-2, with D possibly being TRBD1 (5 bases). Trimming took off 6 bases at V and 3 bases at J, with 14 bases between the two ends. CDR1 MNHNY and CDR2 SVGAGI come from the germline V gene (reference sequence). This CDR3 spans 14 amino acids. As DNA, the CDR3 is TGTGCCAGCAGGGGGCCCTCTTTGGACTATGGCTACACCTTC. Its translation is CASRGPSLDYGYTF.

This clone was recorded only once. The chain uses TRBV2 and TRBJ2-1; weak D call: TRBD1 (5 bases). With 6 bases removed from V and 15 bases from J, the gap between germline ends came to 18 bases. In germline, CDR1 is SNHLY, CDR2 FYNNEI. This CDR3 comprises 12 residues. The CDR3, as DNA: TGTGCCAGCAGGGGCAGGGTCCGTAGGTGGTTCTTC. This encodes CASRGRVRRWFF.

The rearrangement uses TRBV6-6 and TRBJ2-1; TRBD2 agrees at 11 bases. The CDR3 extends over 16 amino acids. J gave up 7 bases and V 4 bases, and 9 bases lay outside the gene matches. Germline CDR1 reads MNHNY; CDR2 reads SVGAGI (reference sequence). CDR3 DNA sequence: TGTGCCAGCAGTTTACAGTCGCTAGCGGGAGGTAATGAGCAGTTCTTC. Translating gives CASSLQSLAGGNEQFF.

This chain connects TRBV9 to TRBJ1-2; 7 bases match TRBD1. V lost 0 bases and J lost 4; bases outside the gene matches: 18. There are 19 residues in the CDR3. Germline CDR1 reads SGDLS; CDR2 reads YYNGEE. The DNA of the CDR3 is TGTGCCAGCAGCGTAGGACCCTCCCCATCCGGGACAGCTATCTATGGCTACACCTTC. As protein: CASSVGPSPSGTAIYGYTF.

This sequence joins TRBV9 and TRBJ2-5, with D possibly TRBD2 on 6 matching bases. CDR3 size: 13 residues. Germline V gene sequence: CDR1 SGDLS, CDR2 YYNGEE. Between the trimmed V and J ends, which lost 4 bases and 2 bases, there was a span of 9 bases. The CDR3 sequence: CASSLGGQETQYF. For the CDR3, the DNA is TGTGCCAGCAGCCTCGGGGGACAAGAGACCCAGTACTTC.

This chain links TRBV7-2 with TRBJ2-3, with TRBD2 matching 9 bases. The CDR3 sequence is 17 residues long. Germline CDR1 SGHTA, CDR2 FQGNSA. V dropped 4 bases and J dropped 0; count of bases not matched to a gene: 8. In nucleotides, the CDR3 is TGTGCCAGCAGCTCCTACCCGACTAGCGGAAGCACAGATACGCAGTATTTT. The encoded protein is CASSSYPTSGSTDTQYF. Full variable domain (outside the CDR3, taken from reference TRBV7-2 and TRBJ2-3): GAGVSQSPSNKVTEKGKDVELRCDPISGHTALYWYRQSLGQGLEFLIYFQGNSAPDKSGLPSDRFSAERTGGSVSTLTIQRTQQEDSAVYLCASSSYPTSGSTDTQYFGPGTRLTVL.

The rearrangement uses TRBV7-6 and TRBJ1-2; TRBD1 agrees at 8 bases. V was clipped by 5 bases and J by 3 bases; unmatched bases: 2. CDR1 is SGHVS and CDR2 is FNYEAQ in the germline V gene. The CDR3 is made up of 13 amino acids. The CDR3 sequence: CASSQTGDYGYTF. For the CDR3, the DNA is TGTGCCAGCAGCCAGACAGGGGACTATGGCTACACCTTC.

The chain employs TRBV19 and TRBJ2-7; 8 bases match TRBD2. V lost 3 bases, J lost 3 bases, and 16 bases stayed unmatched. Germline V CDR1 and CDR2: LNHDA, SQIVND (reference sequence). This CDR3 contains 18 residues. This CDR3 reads CASSIPPGSSGPFYEQYF. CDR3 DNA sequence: TGTGCCAGTAGTATTCCCCCCGGGTCTAGCGGGCCTTTCTACGAGCAGTACTTC.

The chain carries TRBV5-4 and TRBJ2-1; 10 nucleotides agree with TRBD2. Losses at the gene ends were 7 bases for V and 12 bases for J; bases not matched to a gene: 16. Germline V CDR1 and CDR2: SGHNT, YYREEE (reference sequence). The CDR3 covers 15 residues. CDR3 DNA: TGTGCCAGCTCCCCCGGAGAGCTAGCGGGAGAGGGGCAGTTCTTC. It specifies CASSPGELAGEGQFF.